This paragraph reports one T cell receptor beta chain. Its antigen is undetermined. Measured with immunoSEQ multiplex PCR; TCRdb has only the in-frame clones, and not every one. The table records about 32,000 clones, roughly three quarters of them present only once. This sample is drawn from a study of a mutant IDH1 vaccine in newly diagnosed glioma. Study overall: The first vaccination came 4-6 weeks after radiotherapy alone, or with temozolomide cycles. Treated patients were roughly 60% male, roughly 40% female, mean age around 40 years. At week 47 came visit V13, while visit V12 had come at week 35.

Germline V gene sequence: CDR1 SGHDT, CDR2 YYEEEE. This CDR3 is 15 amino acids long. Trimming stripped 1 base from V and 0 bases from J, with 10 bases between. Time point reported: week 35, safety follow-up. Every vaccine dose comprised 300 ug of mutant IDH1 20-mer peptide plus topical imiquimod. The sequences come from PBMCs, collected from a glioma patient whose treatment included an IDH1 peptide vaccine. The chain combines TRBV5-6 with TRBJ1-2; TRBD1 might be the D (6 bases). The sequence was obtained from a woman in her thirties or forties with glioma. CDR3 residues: CASSLSAGANYGYTF. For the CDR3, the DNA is TGTGCCAGCAGCTTGTCCGCAGGGGCTAACTATGGCTACACCTTC.